Below, 7 T cell receptor beta chains from the same sample are listed, as sequenced in a study of blood T cells in healthy people across ages. Together with a sample-barcoded 5' primer, a J-beta primer mix was included in a second PCR lasting about 6 to 11 cycles. A single record per CDR3 protein comes from TCRdb applying MiXCR to the 5' RACE reads. Found here are about 800,000 distinct CDR3 sequences, 25% of them singletons; the top ten hold 3% to 4%. These data are also associated with another study on T cells of mothers and their children.

Sequenced: blood. These receptor sequences come from a boy younger than 18 in good health.

This rearrangement joins TRBV7-9 to TRBJ2-1; no reliable D call. The germline V gene has CDR1 SEHNR and CDR2 FQNEAQ (reference sequence). This CDR3 contains 16 residues. The V end lost 1 base, the J end lost 0 bases, and 10 bases lay between the germline ends. The CDR3 DNA is TGTGCCAGCAGCTTAGTCGAGCTGAGCTCCTACAATGAGCAGTTCTTC. It codes for CASSLVELSSYNEQFF.

The chain couples TRBV4-3 to TRBJ2-7; D might be TRBD2 (5 bases). CDR1 is LGHNA, CDR2 YSLEER, per germline. This CDR3 comprises 15 residues. Trimming took off 0 bases at V and 0 bases at J, with 9 bases between the two ends. CDR3 DNA: TGCGCCAGCAGCCAAGATCGGGGTTACTCCTACGAGCAGTACTTC. Its translation is CASSQDRGYSYEQYF.

On this clonotype itself: The germline gene is not matched at one end of the junction; a read error may be the cause. The gene calls are TRBV20-1 and TRBJ1-2, with D hard to call. This CDR3 is built from 10 residues. CDR1 DFQATT and CDR2 SNEGSKA come from the germline V gene (reference sequence). The CDR3 here is CSADIQAPSF. The CDR3 nucleotides read TGCAGTGCTGATATTCAGGCCCCCTCATTC.

This chain uses TRBV18 with TRBJ2-5; D may be TRBD2 (6 bases). The ends were cut back, 0 bases at V and 11 bases at J, with 25 bases in the middle. The CDR3 has 17 residues. Looked up from germline, CDR1 is KGHSH and CDR2 is LQKENI. Here the CDR3 reads CASSPPMEGRVRPEQYF. The CDR3 DNA sequence: TGTGCCAGCTCACCACCTATGGAGGGAAGAGTGCGTCCAGAGCAGTACTTC.

V gene TRBV20-1 combines with J gene TRBJ1-2; D unclear. The germline V gene has CDR1 DFQATT and CDR2 SNEGSKA (reference sequence). Trimming removed 4 bases at V and 3 bases at J, with 15 bases between. The CDR3 runs to 14 residues. The CDR3 sequence: CSAIARRVDYGYTF. DNA of the CDR3: TGCAGTGCTATCGCGAGGCGGGTTGACTATGGCTACACCTTC.

The chain uses TRBV24-1 and TRBJ2-5, with TRBD2 matching over 11 bases. The J call may be incorrect, as the DNA end agrees better with TRBJ2-7. Looked up from germline, CDR1 is KGHDR and CDR2 is SFDVKD. The CDR3 length is 16 residues. The CDR3 loop is CATSDGTSGHSYEQYF. The CDR3 bases are TGTGCCACCAGTGACGGGACTAGCGGCCACTCCTACGAGCAGTACTTC.

The V and J genes are TRBV6-1 and TRBJ2-6, with 7 bases fitting TRBD1. V dropped 4 bases and J dropped 4; count of bases not matched to a gene: 10. This CDR3 has 17 residues. Germline assignment: CDR1 MNHNS and CDR2 SASEGT. The CDR3: CASSADRRQAGANVLTF. The CDR3 coding sequence is TGTGCCAGCAGTGCGGACAGGAGACAAGCGGGGGCCAACGTCCTGACTTTC.